One T cell receptor (beta chain) is described in this entry. The CDR3 contains 14 residues. Germline V gene data show CDR1 as MNHNY and CDR2 as SVGAGI (reference sequence). V dropped 6 bases and J dropped 7 bases, with 18 bases sitting between them. These data are taken from a study of control samples from healthy donors and cancer patients. The repertoire was sequenced with immunoSEQ multiplex PCR; TCRdb's copy has only in-frame clones and lacks some. This sample carries approximately 70,000 clones, 75% to 95% of them seen once, and the ten largest clones take approximately 1.2%. V and J are TRBV6-6 and TRBJ1-2; TRBD1 is a possible D gene (5 bases). The TCR was taken from a woman aged 50 to 60 with colorectal cancer. The specimen sequenced was PBMCs. The CDR3 DNA follows: TGTGCCAGCAGCACTTCAGGCTCCGGGGGTGGCTACACCTTC. Amino acids: CASSTSGSGGGYTF.